One sample yielded the 29 T cell receptor beta chains listed below, sequenced in a study of shared clonotypes between healthy human individuals. CD45RO-negative CD8 cells positively selected for CCR7 made up the naive population, which excluded terminally differentiated effector memory CD45RA+ cells. Method: immunoSEQ multiplex PCR; TCRdb's copy keeps in-frame clones and lacks some. The data show around 2,000,000 clones, with roughly 94% seen just once and more than 0.95% held by the top ten. The material sequenced was naive CD8+ T cells sorted from blood. These receptor sequences come from a man between 18 and 35 years old in good health.

The chain is built from TRBV7-9 and TRBJ1-4; TRBD1 matches 7 bases. The CDR3 is 15 residues long. The V gene end was trimmed by 6 bases and the J gene end by 6 bases; junction bases not matched to a gene: 10. The germline V gene encodes CDR1 SEHNR and CDR2 FQNEAQ (reference sequence). For the CDR3, the DNA is TGTGCCAGCAGACTAACCGGGACAGCCGATGAAAAACTGTTTTTT. Translation: CASRLTGTADEKLFF.

V is TRBV5-1 and J is TRBJ2-7; D gene uncertain. This CDR3 contains 13 residues. With 4 bases removed from V and 3 bases from J, the gap between germline ends came to 11 bases. CDR1 SGHRS and CDR2 YFSETQ come from the germline V gene. The CDR3 region has the DNA TGCGCCAGCAGCAGAGCAACGGACTACGAGCAGTACTTC. It translates to CASSRATDYEQYF.

The J gene is TRBJ2-7, the V gene TRBV19; D is uncertain. V lost 5 bases, J lost 9 bases, and 23 bases lay in between. This CDR3 is built from 15 residues. Germline values: CDR1 LNHDA, CDR2 SQIVND (reference sequence). The CDR3, as DNA: TGTGCCAGTAGTTTATCGGACGTTCCCCGGATAGGGCAGTACTTC. Its translation: CASSLSDVPRIGQYF. Based on the CDR3 plus reference TRBV19 and TRBJ2-7, the full variable domain is DGGITQSPKYLFRKEGQNVTLSCEQNLNHDAMYWYRQDPGQGLRLIYYSQIVNDFQKGDIAEGYSVSREKKESFPLTVTSAQKNPTAFYLCASSLSDVPRIGQYFGPGTRLTVT.

Concerning this clone itself: The identical CDR3 is also encoded by other nucleotide sequences in the sample. The chain recombines TRBV4-3 with TRBJ2-2, with D unresolved. Germline assignment: CDR1 LGHNA and CDR2 YSLEER. The V and J ends lost 1 base and 2 bases respectively, with 5 bases between them. This CDR3 has 14 residues. CDR3 protein: CASSQGINTGELFF. The DNA for the CDR3 is TGCGCCAGCAGCCAAGGGATTAACACCGGGGAGCTGTTTTTT.

V and J are TRBV2 and TRBJ2-7; D remains unclear. Germline CDR1 and CDR2: SNHLY and FYNNEI. V gave up 7 bases and J gave up 6 bases, with 13 bases separating them. CDR3 length equals 12 residues. The CDR3 loop is CASTRAVPEQYF. Written as DNA, the CDR3 is TGTGCCAGCACCCGGGCAGTCCCCGAGCAGTACTTC.

Concerning this clone: Distinct nucleotide sequences in the sample also encode this CDR3. The chain uses TRBV19 and TRBJ1-3, with unresolved D. The V end was cut by 3 bases, the J end by 0 bases, with 9 bases between. Germline CDR1 LNHDA, CDR2 SQIVND (reference sequence). The CDR3 length is 15 residues. CDR3 sequence reads: CASSIAGNSGNTIYF. For the CDR3, the DNA is TGTGCCAGTAGTATCGCCGGTAACTCTGGAAACACCATATATTTT.

The V call is TRBV25-1, the J call TRBJ1-3; no clear D. Germline-derived CDR1 and CDR2 are MGHDK and SYGVNS. Trimming took off 4 bases at V and 6 bases at J, with 10 bases between the two ends. The CDR3 is 13 residues long. CDR3 nucleotides: TGTGCCAGCAGTGCTGGGTACATAAACACCATATATTTT. Translating it yields CASSAGYINTIYF.

The V and J genes are TRBV6-1 and TRBJ2-7; 7 bases agree with TRBD1. V lost 0 bases and J lost 0; bases outside the gene matches: 8. This CDR3 is built from 17 residues. Germline loops: CDR1 MNHNS, CDR2 SASEGT. Written as DNA, the CDR3 is TGTGCCAGCAGTGAAGCGATGGGACAGATTAGCTCCTACGAGCAGTACTTC. Protein product: CASSEAMGQISSYEQYF.

The chain recombines TRBV7-9 with TRBJ2-5; 7 bases align to TRBD2. J lost 9 bases, V lost 5 bases, and 18 bases had no gene match. Looked up from germline, CDR1 is SEHNR and CDR2 is FQNEAQ (reference sequence). This CDR3 contains 16 residues. The CDR3 loop reads CASSGREGLGRVSQYF. CDR3 nucleotide sequence: TGTGCCAGCAGCGGCCGTGAGGGCCTGGGGAGGGTGTCCCAGTACTTC. The full variable domain, with the rest looked up from reference TRBV7-9 and TRBJ2-5, is DTGVSQNPRHKITKRGQNVTFRCDPISEHNRLYWYRQTLGQGPEFLTYFQNEAQLEKSRLLSDRFSAERPKGSFSTLEIQRTEQGDSAMYLCASSGREGLGRVSQYFGPGTRLLVL.

The chain has TRBV15 and TRBJ2-5, with D unclear. Germline loops: CDR1 LNHNV, CDR2 YYDKDF (reference sequence). There are 15 residues in the CDR3. V lost 0 bases and J lost 2, with 10 bases in between. The CDR3 region is CATSRDAATQETQYF. DNA for the CDR3: TGTGCCACCAGCAGAGATGCGGCCACACAAGAGACCCAGTACTTC.

V usage is TRBV11-2 and J usage is TRBJ2-1, with D unresolved. Per the germline V gene, CDR1 is SGHAT and CDR2 is FQNNGV. The CDR3 loop spans 14 amino acids. Trimming took 0 bases from V and 5 from J, leaving 8 bases between them. The CDR3 loop is CASSLEYLNNEQFF. DNA of the CDR3: TGTGCCAGCAGCTTAGAGTACTTAAACAATGAGCAGTTCTTC.

The V gene is TRBV6-5, the J gene TRBJ2-5; TRBD1 might be the D (5 bases). Per germline, CDR1 MNHEY and CDR2 SVGAGI. The V end was cut by 0 bases, the J end by 3 bases, with 8 bases between. There are 14 residues in the CDR3. CDR3 sequence reads: CASSYSQAEETQYF. The CDR3 DNA follows: TGTGCCAGCAGTTACTCACAGGCTGAAGAGACCCAGTACTTC.

V is TRBV27 and J is TRBJ2-1; 7 bases map to TRBD2. With 8 bases clipped from V and 4 bases from J, the junction kept 8 bases outside the gene matches. Germline loops: CDR1 MNHEY, CDR2 SMNVEV (reference sequence). The CDR3 has 14 amino acids. The CDR3 reads CASAIEGGYNEQFF. The CDR3 DNA sequence: TGTGCCAGCGCTATAGAGGGAGGGTACAATGAGCAGTTCTTC.

The chain employs TRBV27 and TRBJ2-7; D ambiguous. From germline, CDR1 is MNHEY and CDR2 SMNVEV (reference sequence). Trimming pared 2 bases from V and 4 bases from J, leaving 12 bases between. The CDR3 contains 14 residues. In DNA form, the CDR3 reads TGTGCCAGCAGTTTAGTGGCTAAACATTACGAGCAGTACTTC. It encodes CASSLVAKHYEQYF.

As regards this clone: Other nucleotide sequences from this sample produce the same CDR3. This chain joins TRBV5-1 and TRBJ2-1; 12 bases match TRBD2. This CDR3 comprises 17 residues. V dropped 3 bases and J dropped 0; count of bases not matched to a gene: 4. Germline V gene sequence: CDR1 SGHRS, CDR2 YFSETQ. The DNA of the CDR3 is TGCGCCAGCAGCTCCGGACTAGCGGGGAGCTCCTACAATGAGCAGTTCTTC. It yields the protein CASSSGLAGSSYNEQFF.

The chain combines TRBV4-1 with TRBJ2-1, with D unclear. V was cut by 3 bases and J by 9 bases, with 12 bases left in between. CDR3 size: 13 residues. Germline assignment: CDR1 MGHRA and CDR2 YSYEKL. CDR3 nucleotides: TGCGCCAGCAGCCACGCACAGTTGAGTGAGCAGTTCTTC. This sequence encodes CASSHAQLSEQFF.

The V gene is TRBV6-5, the J gene TRBJ1-1, with D unresolved. The CDR3 totals 14 residues. V was pared by 5 bases and J by 1 base, with 11 bases between. Per the germline V gene, CDR1 is MNHEY and CDR2 is SVGAGI. CDR3 sequence reads: CASSPLSGNTEAFF. In DNA form, the CDR3 reads TGTGCCAGCAGTCCCCTGAGTGGGAACACTGAAGCTTTCTTT.

In the case of this clone: The sample has other DNA sequences that encode this CDR3 too. The chain links TRBV19 to TRBJ2-7; TRBD2 aligns across 8 bases. In germline, CDR1 is LNHDA, CDR2 SQIVND (reference sequence). The V segment lost 6 bases and the J segment 3 bases; nucleotides outside the gene matches: 4. The CDR3 length is 13 residues. DNA of the CDR3: TGTGCCAGTAGCCCCGGGACTAGCTACGAGCAGTACTTC. This encodes CASSPGTSYEQYF.

This clone appeared a few times. The rearrangement links TRBV5-6 to TRBJ1-6; D is unclear. The CDR3 sequence is 15 residues long. Trimming cost V 0 bases and J 9 bases, with 13 bases left between them. Germline-derived CDR1 and CDR2 are SGHDT and YYEEEE. CDR3 DNA: TGTGCCAGCAGCTTGGTGTCGGGTTTTGCTTCACCCCTCCACTTT. Translating it yields CASSLVSGFASPLHF. Full variable domain (rest looked up from reference TRBV5-6 and TRBJ1-6): DAGVTQSPTHLIKTRGQQVTLRCSPKSGHDTVSWYQQALGQGPQFIFQYYEEEERQRGNFPDRFSGHQFPNYSSELNVNALLLGDSALYLCASSLVSGFASPLHFGNGTRLTVT.

Comments on this clone: The same CDR3 arises from other DNA sequences in this sample as well. The rearrangement uses TRBV29-1 and TRBJ1-2; no definite D call. Between the trimmed V and J ends, which lost 3 bases and 5 bases, there was a span of 4 bases. Germline CDR1 reads SQVTM; CDR2 reads ANQGSEA. The CDR3 is made up of 10 amino acids. The DNA of the CDR3 is TGCAGCGTTGATGGTTATGGCTACACCTTC. This translates into CSVDGYGYTF.

The chain employs TRBV7-9 and TRBJ2-7; D unresolved. The V end was cut by 5 bases, the J end by 5 bases, with 10 bases between. Per the germline V gene, CDR1 is SEHNR and CDR2 is FQNEAQ (reference sequence). The CDR3 totals 12 residues. The CDR3 DNA reads as TGTGCCAGCAGCCAAGCTGGAAACGAGCAGTACTTC. Protein sequence: CASSQAGNEQYF.

Concerning this clone itself: This CDR3 is also generated by other DNA sequences in the sample. The chain combines TRBV28 with TRBJ2-7; D call uncertain. Trimming shortened V by 3 bases and J by 3 bases, and 6 bases separated the two germline ends. The CDR3 is 12 residues long. Germline V lookup: CDR1 MDHEN, CDR2 SYDVKM. In DNA, the CDR3 is TGTGCCAGCAGTTTGAGATTCTACGAGCAGTACTTC. Protein: CASSLRFYEQYF.

As regards this clone: Within the sample, other DNA sequences also encode this same CDR3. The CDR3 sequence: CASSSGGSNQPQHF. For the CDR3, the DNA is TGTGCCAGCAGCTCAGGGGGCAGCAATCAGCCCCAGCATTTT. The gene calls are TRBV7-9 and TRBJ1-5; 8 bases fit TRBD1. V shed 4 bases and J 1 base; nucleotides not matched to a gene: 0. The CDR3 has 14 residues. The germline V gene encodes CDR1 SEHNR and CDR2 FQNEAQ (reference sequence).

This chain links TRBV10-2 with TRBJ2-3; tentative D call: TRBD2 (6 bases). V lost 3 bases and J lost 4, with 11 bases in between. CDR3 length equals 14 residues. Germline loops: CDR1 WSHSY, CDR2 SAAADI. In nucleotides, the CDR3 is TGCGCCAGCAGTGACGGCGCGGGGTCAGATACGCAGTATTTT. Residues: CASSDGAGSDTQYF.

V gene TRBV5-1 combines with J gene TRBJ2-1, with 14 bases identical to TRBD2. The CDR3 consists of 18 residues. V was clipped by 4 bases and J by 0 bases; unmatched bases: 6. Germline assignment: CDR1 SGHRS and CDR2 YFSETQ. CDR3: CASSPGLAGVSSYNEQFF. CDR3 nucleotide sequence: TGCGCCAGCAGCCCGGGACTAGCGGGGGTAAGCTCCTACAATGAGCAGTTCTTC.

The chain carries TRBV13 and TRBJ2-1; D gene ambiguous. V was pared by 5 bases and J by 3 bases, with 8 bases between. This CDR3 region has 13 residues. CDR1 is PRHDT and CDR2 is FYEKMQ in the germline V gene (reference sequence). The DNA of the CDR3 is TGTGCCAGCAGCCCCGAAGGCTACAATGAGCAGTTCTTC. This encodes CASSPEGYNEQFF.

The rearrangement links TRBV9 to TRBJ2-7; 10 bases are shared with TRBD2. The V gene's germline CDR1 is SGDLS and CDR2 YYNGEE. The V segment lost 0 bases and the J segment 4 bases; nucleotides outside the gene matches: 4. The CDR3 has 15 amino acids. The CDR3 loop is CASSVASGSYYEQYF. CDR3 nucleotide sequence: TGTGCCAGCAGCGTAGCTAGCGGGAGTTATTACGAGCAGTACTTC.

About this clone: Mismatch with germline at one junction end may stem from a read error. The chain employs TRBV7-7 and TRBJ1-2; D gene ambiguous. Germline V CDR1 and CDR2: SSHAT, FNYEAQ (reference sequence). CDR3 length: 15 residues. The CDR3 spells CASSLVTYWKKGYTF. DNA of the CDR3: TGTGCTAGCAGCTTAGTAACTTACTGGAAAAAAGGCTACACCTTC.

This rearrangement joins TRBV2 to TRBJ2-1; TRBD2 agrees at 12 bases. Germline V CDR1 and CDR2: SNHLY, FYNNEI. This CDR3 contains 16 residues. The J segment lost 8 bases and the V segment lost 1 base, leaving 6 bases of the junction unmatched. The CDR3 protein is CASSEVLAGGPYEQFF. In DNA form, the CDR3 reads TGTGCCAGCAGTGAAGTGCTAGCGGGGGGGCCCTATGAGCAGTTCTTC.